The 13 T cell receptor beta chains reported below all come from one sample, sequenced in a study of T cell responses to AZD1222 COVID-19 vaccine. Only in-frame clones appear in the TCRdb table, and some are missing; sequencing was by immunoSEQ multiplex PCR. The repertoire holds 110,000 to 150,000 clones, roughly 92% seen once, with 1.7% in the top ten. Sequencing used peripheral blood, obtained on day 0 of AZD1222 vaccination. These receptors came from an adult in good health.

The genes are TRBV5-1 and TRBJ2-7; D is unclear. The CDR3 totals 13 residues. V was shortened by 3 bases and J by 3 bases, with 10 bases between the two germline ends. Per the germline V gene, CDR1 is SGHRS and CDR2 is YFSETQ. Written as DNA, the CDR3 is TGCGCCAGCAGCTATAATTCGGACTACGAGCAGTACTTC. Translating it yields CASSYNSDYEQYF. The full variable domain, rest sourced from reference TRBV5-1 and TRBJ2-7, is KAGVTQTPRYLIKTRGQQVTLSCSPISGHRSVSWYQQTPGQGLQFLFEYFSETQRNKGNFPGRFSGRQFSNSRSEMNVSTLELGDSALYLCASSYNSDYEQYFGPGTRLTVT.

The V call is TRBV10-1, the J call TRBJ2-1; D call uncertain. The CDR3 sequence is 12 residues long. CDR1 is WNHNN and CDR2 is SYGVQD in the germline V gene (reference sequence). Trimming cost V 6 bases and J 10 bases, with 13 bases left between them. Written as DNA, the CDR3 is TGCGCCAGCAGCCGTCCACTTGAAGAGCAGTTCTTC. It specifies CASSRPLEEQFF.

The rearrangement uses TRBV2 and TRBJ1-6, with D possibly matching TRBD1 (5 bases). Germline-derived CDR1 and CDR2 are SNHLY and FYNNEI. The CDR3 contains 15 residues. Trimming left V 8 bases short and J 9 bases short, with 20 bases between. Here the CDR3 reads CASGRDRSKGSPLHF. The CDR3 DNA follows: TGTGCCAGCGGCCGGGACCGGTCCAAAGGTTCACCCCTCCACTTT.

The rearrangement links TRBV9 to TRBJ1-2, with no clear D. Germline V CDR1 and CDR2: SGDLS, YYNGEE. The CDR3 consists of 14 residues. The V end lost 2 bases, the J end lost 0 bases, and 8 bases lay between the germline ends. The CDR3 region is CASSVDFANYGYTF. The CDR3 DNA sequence: TGTGCCAGCAGCGTTGATTTTGCTAACTATGGCTACACCTTC.

The CDR3 DNA reads TGTGCCTGGAGTGTCCATGCCTCACAGAGGGGTCCACCCCTCCACTTT. It specifies CAWSVHASQRGPPLHF. The chain carries TRBV30 and TRBJ1-6, with a weak D call TRBD1 (5 bases). Germline CDR1 and CDR2: GTSNPN and SVGIG (reference sequence). This CDR3 spans 16 amino acids. Trimming cost V 0 bases and J 11 bases, with 20 bases left between them.

V gene TRBV10-1 combines with J gene TRBJ2-1; possible D gene TRBD1, 5 bases. The CDR3 is 16 residues long. The V end was cut by 2 bases, the J end by 2 bases, with 13 bases between. The V gene's germline CDR1 is WNHNN and CDR2 SYGVQD (reference sequence). This CDR3 is CASSEIRGRTYNEQFF. The CDR3 DNA reads as TGCGCCAGCAGTGAGATTAGGGGTCGGACCTACAATGAGCAGTTCTTC.

V usage is TRBV11-2 and J usage is TRBJ2-7; possibly TRBD2 for D (6 bases). The CDR3 runs 15 residues. CDR1 is SGHAT, CDR2 FQNNGV, per germline. Trimming took off 4 bases at V and 6 bases at J, with 19 bases between the two ends. CDR3 sequence reads: CASSSSPLGGSEQYF. CDR3 in DNA: TGTGCCAGCAGCTCCTCGCCCCTCGGGGGTTCCGAGCAGTACTTC.

The rearrangement uses TRBV5-1 and TRBJ2-3; tentative D call: TRBD2 (5 bases). Germline lookup yields CDR1 SGHRS and CDR2 YFSETQ. V was shortened by 1 base and J by 3 bases, with 9 bases between the two germline ends. This CDR3 comprises 14 residues. This CDR3 is CASSLSPGTDTQYF. The CDR3 DNA follows: TGCGCCAGCAGCTTGTCACCGGGAACAGATACGCAGTATTTT.

The chain combines TRBV7-9 with TRBJ2-1; no clear D. V dropped 1 base and J dropped 3 bases, with 10 bases sitting between them. In germline, CDR1 is SEHNR, CDR2 FQNEAQ (reference sequence). The CDR3 is made up of 15 amino acids. DNA of the CDR3: TGTGCCAGCAGCTTAGGGGCGACTGACTACAATGAGCAGTTCTTC. This translates into CASSLGATDYNEQFF.

The V call is TRBV3-1 (or the pseudogene TRBV3-2), the J call TRBJ2-3; D remains unclear. Germline V gene lookup returns CDR1 LGHDT and CDR2 YNNKEL (reference sequence). CDR3 length equals 13 residues. V lost 3 bases and J lost 2, with 6 bases in between. CDR3 nucleotide sequence: TGTGCCAGCAGCCACCGGAACACAGATACGCAGTATTTT. Amino acid sequence: CASSHRNTDTQYF.

The V call is TRBV7-9, the J call TRBJ1-2, with a weak D call TRBD1 (5 bases). The CDR3 runs 16 residues. Germline CDR1 reads SEHNR; CDR2 reads FQNEAQ (reference sequence). V lost 7 bases and J 5 bases, leaving 23 bases between the germline ends. CDR3 coding DNA: TGTGCCAGCACTACCGGGGCCAGGGTAGGTCGGTATGGCTACACCTTC. This codes for CASTTGARVGRYGYTF.

The J gene is TRBJ2-3, the V gene TRBV6-2 or TRBV6-3; D call uncertain. V was pared by 2 bases and J by 0 bases, with 3 bases between. The CDR3 runs to 13 residues. Per the germline V gene, CDR1 is MNHEY and CDR2 is SVGEGT. The CDR3 is CASSYGSTDTQYF. As DNA, the CDR3 is TGTGCCAGCAGTTACGGGAGCACAGATACGCAGTATTTT.

The V and J genes are TRBV27 and TRBJ2-3; D gene ambiguous. The CDR3 contains 13 residues. Germline CDR1 reads MNHEY; CDR2 reads SMNVEV (reference sequence). V lost 3 bases, J lost 6 bases, and 10 bases lay in between. CDR3 amino acids: CASSFGRADTQYF. DNA of the CDR3: TGTGCCAGCAGTTTCGGACGGGCGGATACGCAGTATTTT.